This T cell receptor beta chain was sequenced during a study of T-cell memory formation after mild COVID-19 (dated by TCRdb to the early 2020s). Concerning the study at large: TCR sequence clusters from the two donors were largely donor specific. Longitudinal TCRalpha and TCRbeta repertoire sequencing tracked T-cell clones expanding and contracting after mild COVID-19 in a couple of donors. The cohort comprised two young, previously healthy adult volunteers, one female and one male.

The cysteine opens and the phenylalanine closes a CDR3 of 15 amino acids. The sequence is cut down to CDR3 DNA, 45 bases in frame from base 1. Deletion took 2 bases off V and 3 bases off J, with a span of 14 bases between the germline ends. The germline V gene (reference sequence) specifies MNHEY as CDR1 and SMNVEV as CDR2. TCRdb shows the sequencer as Illumina NovaSeq 6000. TCRalpha and TCRbeta cDNA libraries were built by 5'RACE with constant-segment primers, adding sample barcodes and unique molecular identifiers. Trizol reagent was used to extract RNA from every sample. The libraries were amplified in two PCR steps, and the second step added a second sample barcode and Illumina TruSeq adapters. Sequencing of libraries was performed on an Illumina NovaSeq with 2 x 150 bp paired-end reads. In the paper's pipeline: With migec v1.2.7, reads were demultiplexed and then collapsed into UMI-guided consensus sequences. With mixcr v2.1.11, UMI consensuses were aligned to TRA and TRB V and J templates and assembled into clonotypes. Expanded or contracted clonotypes were those called significant by both edgeR and NoisET, with noise models trained on biological replicates. For edgeR calls, the thresholds were a false discovery rate-adjusted p below 0.01 and a log2 fold-change of 1. As an exploratory analysis of dynamics, max-normalized trajectories of the 1000 most abundant clonotypes were examined with PCA combined with hierarchical clustering. Separately sequenced CD4+ and CD8+ repertoires were used to assign the CD4 or CD8 phenotype of responding clones. The raw public reads went through TCRdb reprocessing: fastp at Q25, MiXCR clone calling, in-frame beta chains kept. Each CDR3 protein appears once, grouped with its most common genes and DNA. TCRdb, rather than the study authors, made the V and J calls. The sample records about 470,000 distinct CDR3 sequences, 15% to 20% of which are singletons. The top ten clones comprise 10% to 15% of the sample.

Ficoll-Paque density gradient centrifugation was the method used to isolate PBMCs. Broad study findings and their caveats: From day 15 to 85, contracting clones showed balanced CD4/CD8 phenotypes, whereas a second wave of clones that expanded from day 15 to 37 leaned towards CD4+. Some responding clones were detected in pre-infection memory, which suggested that pre-existing cross-reactive memory T cells had joined the SARS-CoV-2 response. SARS-CoV-2 specificity was not confirmed for the second-wave clones peaking on day 37. The study covered only a couple of mild cases, and larger cohorts including severe cases with pre-infection samples were considered necessary. Contracting CD4+ clones turned up mainly in the CM and EM memory subsets, whereas EMRA was where CD8+ clones were enriched.

On this clonotype: Its cognate antigen has yet to be identified. No base-level quality is on record; no much larger clone is a single base apart.

Sequencing was carried out using PBMCs or a T cell subset sorted from them (not recorded which). The origin of this receptor is an adult woman who had mild COVID-19 (a few samples of this study predate the infection). The sample titles of this study are shuffled in the database, so cell type and time point are left out; the donor was told from shared clones. The chain is encoded by TRBV27 joined to TRBJ2-7, with the D segment identity uncertain. The bases read TGTGCCAGCAGTTTAGGGTCCCGTCTACTCTACGAGCAGTACTTC. It translates as CASSLGSRLLYEQYF.